This T cell receptor (beta chain) was found in a study of vaccination and CD4 T cells after COVID-19. With 4 bases removed from V and 6 bases from J, the gap between germline ends came to 25 bases. This CDR3 region has 17 residues. Germline-derived CDR1 and CDR2 are SGDLS and YYNGEE. The Oncomine TCR Beta short-read assay sequenced DNA from cultured CD4+ T cells. TCRdb itself ran the PCR reads through MiXCR, one entry per CDR3 protein. The data contain fewer than 15,000 distinct CDR3 sequences, just under 35% of them singletons. Note on this clonotype: Antigen unknown.

Noted treatment: roughly nine-day PBMC culture with coronavirus spike peptide pools or control peptides (ViraFEST assay). Per well, approximately 2 million PBMCs were cultured in the presence of about 10 IU/ml IL-2 and about 9.6 ug/ml peptide pools. Study outcomes and limitations: The median SARS-CoV-2-reactive clonotype number increased from about 20 to 38, without statistical significance.

The rearrangement links TRBV9 to TRBJ2-5; D is possibly TRBD2 (6 bases). Sample: CD4+ T cells from blood, cultured in vitro. This TCR was recovered from a human donor who had recovered from COVID-19. As DNA, the CDR3 is TGTGCCAGCAGCCCTGGGGACTCCCTGGACTATCAAAAGACCCAGTACTTC. This sequence encodes CASSPGDSLDYQKTQYF.